The 22 T cell receptor beta chains in this list originate from one sample, sequenced in a study of early T cells in non-severe SARS-CoV-2 infection. TCRdb used MiXCR to reprocess the 5' RACE reads, holding one entry per CDR3 protein. The sample lists over 90,000 distinct CDR3 sequences; around 12% were seen once. The sample comprised whole blood. These receptors were collected from an adult who was a healthcare worker with PCR-confirmed SARS-CoV-2 infection or an uninfected control (not recorded which).

The J gene is TRBJ2-5, the V gene TRBV28, with 7 bases fitting TRBD2. This CDR3 region has 14 residues. Germline V lookup: CDR1 MDHEN, CDR2 SYDVKM. V lost 3 bases to trimming and J lost 6 bases; unmatched junction nucleotides: 7. Written as DNA, the CDR3 is TGTGCCAGCAGTTTCCCTGCGGGAGATAAGACCCAGTACTTC. It encodes CASSFPAGDKTQYF.

This clonotype was observed a few times. The chain links TRBV20-1 to TRBJ2-1, with unresolved D. The germline V gene encodes CDR1 DFQATT and CDR2 SNEGSKA (reference sequence). V was cut by 5 bases and J by 13 bases, with 15 bases left in between. CDR3 length equals 11 residues. This chain's CDR3 is CSAEQMELQFF. CDR3 bases: TGCAGTGCTGAACAGATGGAGTTACAGTTCTTC.

In its sample, this clonotype was seen many times. The chain joins TRBV7-2 to TRBJ2-3; D uncertain. The V end lost 5 bases, the J end lost 2 bases, and 14 bases lay between the germline ends. Germline lookup yields CDR1 SGHTA and CDR2 FQGNSA. This CDR3 is 15 amino acids long. The CDR3 DNA sequence: TGTGCCAGCAGCCGTGTGATCGGCTACACAGATACGCAGTATTTT. It specifies CASSRVIGYTDTQYF.

This sequence joins TRBV28 and TRBJ2-1; D is undetermined. The CDR3 is 11 amino acids. Trimming left V 6 bases short and J 10 bases short, with 10 bases between. CDR1 and CDR2 (germline): MDHEN, SYDVKM. This CDR3 reads CASRAGFEQFF. Written as DNA, the CDR3 is TGTGCCAGCAGGGCAGGATTCGAGCAGTTCTTC.

V is TRBV20-1 and J is TRBJ2-7; 10 bases align to TRBD2. The CDR3 is 13 residues long. Germline V gene lookup returns CDR1 DFQATT and CDR2 SNEGSKA (reference sequence). After removal of 6 bases from V and 2 bases from J, the junction contained 4 bases not matched to a gene. The DNA of the CDR3 is TGCAGTGCCGGGACTAGCGAAACCTACGAGCAGTACTTC. It is translated as CSAGTSETYEQYF.

CDR3 DNA sequence: TGCGCCAGCAGGGAACTGGGAGATACGCAGTATTTT. It encodes CASRELGDTQYF. The genes are TRBV5-1 and TRBJ2-3; D is undetermined. Germline assignment: CDR1 SGHRS and CDR2 YFSETQ. This CDR3 has 12 amino acids. Trimming removed 5 bases at V and 5 bases at J, with 9 bases between. Complete variable domain (other parts from reference TRBV5-1 and TRBJ2-3): KAGVTQTPRYLIKTRGQQVTLSCSPISGHRSVSWYQQTPGQGLQFLFEYFSETQRNKGNFPGRFSGRQFSNSRSEMNVSTLELGDSALYLCASRELGDTQYFGPGTRLTVL.

This sequence joins TRBV7-9 and TRBJ2-1; D remains unclear. Germline V gene data show CDR1 as SEHNR and CDR2 as FQNEAQ (reference sequence). V lost 5 bases to trimming and J lost 3 bases, with 11 bases between them. The CDR3 loop spans 14 amino acids. The CDR3 sequence: CASSRSPVYNEQFF. For the CDR3, the DNA is TGTGCCAGCAGCCGATCGCCAGTCTACAATGAGCAGTTCTTC.

V gene TRBV6-6 combines with J gene TRBJ1-1, with TRBD1 as a possible D gene (5 bases). Germline lookup yields CDR1 MNHNY and CDR2 SVGAGI (reference sequence). This CDR3 spans 14 amino acids. Trimming pared 3 bases from V and 1 base from J, leaving 9 bases between. CDR3 protein: CASSYGASNTEAFF. The CDR3 nucleotides read TGTGCCAGCAGTTATGGGGCGTCGAACACTGAAGCTTTCTTT.

This clonotype was counted ten times or more. The gene calls are TRBV18 and TRBJ1-1; D not certain. V was clipped by 1 base and J by 0 bases, with 6 bases between them. CDR1 is KGHSH, CDR2 LQKENI, per germline. This CDR3 spans 14 amino acids. In nucleotides, the CDR3 is TGTGCCAGCTCACCACAGGTTATGAACACTGAAGCTTTCTTT. Translated, it gives CASSPQVMNTEAFF.

This clonotype has a count of ten or more. J is TRBJ2-3 and V is TRBV13; D is possibly TRBD1 (5 bases). V was clipped by 3 bases and J by 7 bases, with 17 bases between them. This CDR3 is built from 15 residues. Germline values: CDR1 PRHDT, CDR2 FYEKMQ (reference sequence). The CDR3 DNA reads as TGTGCCAGCAGCTTTAGAAGCAATTACAGGAATACGCAGTATTTT. Protein product: CASSFRSNYRNTQYF.

The sample holds a few counts of this clonotype. The chain has TRBV6-2 or TRBV6-3 and TRBJ2-1; 8 bases align to TRBD1. Germline V gives CDR1 MNHEY, CDR2 SVGEGT. V lost 5 bases, J lost 0 bases, and 3 bases stayed unmatched. CDR3 length equals 15 residues. The CDR3 loop is CASSDRGRSYNEQFF. In DNA, the CDR3 is TGTGCCAGCAGTGACAGGGGCCGCTCCTACAATGAGCAGTTCTTC.

The sample holds a few counts of this clonotype. The chain combines TRBV7-9 with TRBJ1-4, with D perhaps TRBD1 (5 bases). Germline V gene sequence: CDR1 SEHNR, CDR2 FQNEAQ (reference sequence). The CDR3 consists of 14 residues. V was pared by 0 bases and J by 6 bases, with 8 bases between. The CDR3 nucleotides read TGTGCCAGCAGCTTAGCCGGGACCTATGAAAAACTGTTTTTT. Its translation is CASSLAGTYEKLFF.

Details on this clonotype: One junction end disagrees with the germline gene, perhaps due to a read error. The rearrangement links TRBV10-1 to TRBJ2-7, with D possibly being TRBD2 (5 bases). CDR1 and CDR2 (germline): WNHNN, SYGVQD (reference sequence). CDR3 size: 14 residues. CDR3 bases: TGCGCCGGCAGTGACCGGGTGCGAGAGGGCGAGCAGTACTTC. Its translation: CAGSDRVREGEQYF.

This clonotype was recorded many times. The chain is built from TRBV9 and TRBJ2-7; D possibly corresponds to TRBD1 (6 bases). This CDR3 is 15 amino acids long. Germline V lookup: CDR1 SGDLS, CDR2 YYNGEE. Trimming took off 3 bases at V and 2 bases at J, with 15 bases between the two ends. Here the CDR3 reads CASSGQTGTPYEQYF. The DNA for the CDR3 is TGTGCCAGCAGCGGACAGACCGGGACACCCTACGAGCAGTACTTC.

The rearrangement joins TRBV18 to TRBJ1-4, with D possibly being TRBD1 (5 bases). Trimming removed 3 bases at V and 0 bases at J, with 8 bases between. This CDR3 comprises 15 residues. Per the germline V gene, CDR1 is KGHSH and CDR2 is LQKENI. The DNA of the CDR3 is TGTGCCAGCTCACCGCAGGGAGCAACTAATGAAAAACTGTTTTTT. Encoded protein: CASSPQGATNEKLFF.

This clonotype was picked up a small number of times. This chain links TRBV9 with TRBJ1-2, with 7 bases lining up with TRBD1. Germline V CDR1 and CDR2: SGDLS, YYNGEE. The CDR3 has 14 residues. J gave up 4 bases and V 2 bases, and 5 bases lay outside the gene matches. The chain's CDR3 is CASSVGDSTYGYTF. The CDR3 bases are TGTGCCAGCAGCGTGGGGGACAGCACCTATGGCTACACCTTC.

This clonotype has a count of ten or more. The CDR3 sequence is CASSLVSGERNNEQFF. DNA of the CDR3: TGTGCCAGCAGCTTAGTCTCGGGGGAGAGAAACAATGAGCAGTTCTTC. The J gene is TRBJ2-1, the V gene TRBV11-2, with a possible D match to TRBD2 (6 bases). The CDR3 extends over 16 amino acids. V dropped 1 base and J dropped 5 bases, with 15 bases sitting between them. In germline, CDR1 is SGHAT, CDR2 FQNNGV.

This clonotype was counted at least ten times. This chain joins TRBV7-9 and TRBJ1-1; no firm D call. The V end lost 2 bases, the J end lost 0 bases, and 16 bases lay between the germline ends. The CDR3 has 17 residues. The germline CDR1 and CDR2 sequences are SEHNR and FQNEAQ (reference sequence). CDR3 loop: CASSLQQIVLMNTEAFF. The CDR3 bases are TGTGCCAGCAGCTTACAACAGATCGTACTTATGAACACTGAAGCTTTCTTT.

The CDR3 nucleotides are TGCAGTGCTAGCAGGGGGAACACTGAAGCTTTCTTT. This sequence encodes CSASRGNTEAFF. The chain couples TRBV20-1 to TRBJ1-1, with D perhaps TRBD1 (6 bases). From germline, CDR1 is DFQATT and CDR2 SNEGSKA (reference sequence). The V end lost 3 bases, the J end lost 1 base, and 6 bases lay between the germline ends. The CDR3 is made up of 12 amino acids.

This clonotype was counted a few times. The chain uses TRBV19 and TRBJ2-2; D not certain. CDR3 length: 12 amino acids. Trimming took 10 bases from V and 5 from J, leaving 11 bases between them. Germline CDR1 and CDR2: LNHDA and SQIVND (reference sequence). The CDR3 bases are TGTGCCACACAGAGCAGGACCGGGGAGCTGTTTTTT. This encodes CATQSRTGELFF. Full variable domain (missing parts from reference TRBV19 and TRBJ2-2): DGGITQSPKYLFRKEGQNVTLSCEQNLNHDAMYWYRQDPGQGLRLIYYSQIVNDFQKGDIAEGYSVSREKKESFPLTVTSAQKNPTAFYLCATQSRTGELFFGEGSRLTVL.

This clonotype was counted a few times. J is TRBJ2-1 and V is TRBV6-2 or TRBV6-3; 10 bases fit TRBD2. CDR1 is MNHEY and CDR2 is SVGEGT in the germline V gene. The CDR3 runs to 14 residues. V gave up 7 bases and J gave up 3 bases; unmatched junction bases: 3. This CDR3 is CASKKREGYNEQFF. Written as DNA, the CDR3 is TGTGCCAGCAAAAAGCGGGAGGGCTACAATGAGCAGTTCTTC.

The chain employs TRBV11-2 and TRBJ2-1; TRBD2 matches 13 bases. CDR3 length: 20 amino acids. V was clipped by 3 bases and J by 5 bases; unmatched bases: 16. Germline loops: CDR1 SGHAT, CDR2 FQNNGV. Here the CDR3 DNA reads TGTGCCAGCAGCTTGGCCCCGGGACTAGCGGGAAAGGCGGGAAACAATGAGCAGTTCTTC. Translating it yields CASSLAPGLAGKAGNNEQFF.